The sequence of this TCR beta chain was determined in a study of CD8 T cells in ankylosing spondylitis. Findings and caveats of the study: As for the disease-linked clones, they showed a CD8+ phenotype and occurred at relatively low frequencies in peripheral blood. Earlier reports found some motif variants in synovial fluid and blood in reactive arthritis. Eight highly homologous variants formed a TCR beta motif that appeared characteristic of ankylosing spondylitis blood. Significant enrichment of disease-linked clones was reported in matched ankylosing spondylitis synovial fluid.

This clonotype was detected a few times. Its specificity is not known. V lost 8 bases, J lost 1 base, and 11 bases lay in between. In germline, CDR1 is MDHEN, CDR2 SYDVKM. This CDR3 region has 13 residues. Each TCR beta library was made by quantitative 5'-RACE that incorporated molecular barcodes. TCRdb re-analysed the 5' RACE reads in MiXCR, keeping a single row per CDR3 protein. The sample contains 100,000 to 150,000 distinct CDR3 sequences, roughly 18% of which appear only once. The clonotype originates from a male donor with ankylosing spondylitis. The V call is TRBV28, the J call TRBJ2-5, with D unclear. Specimen: blood, either unsorted or a sorted T cell fraction (not recorded which). In nucleotides, the CDR3 is TGTGCCAGCCGCCTCGGTGGCCAAGAGACCCAGTACTTC. It encodes CASRLGGQETQYF.